The entry below describes one TCR beta chain. Its antigen is unidentified. The timepoints at which blood was sampled were baseline, cycle 4 day 1, and cycle 7 day 1. The germline gives CDR1 MNHEY, CDR2 SMNVEV (reference sequence). V lost 6 bases to trimming and J lost 3 bases; unmatched junction nucleotides: 6. The CDR3 runs 15 residues. The record originates from a study of OX40 agonist ivuxolimab in advanced cancers. Across the study: A diagnosis of hepatocellular carcinoma, melanoma, renal cell or head and neck cancer was present in dose-escalation patients. Study-level results: Within 6 weeks, CD4+ and CD8+ blood T cells expanded clonally at 0.1 to 3.0 mg/kg. Expanded peripheral T cells had an undetermined antigen specificity.

Assay: immunoSEQ multiplex PCR; the TCRdb copy retains only in-frame clones and omits some. In the table there are fewer than 80,000 clones, about 91% of which are singletons. This material consisted of CD4+ or CD8+ T cells sorted from blood, taken in a trial of the OX40 agonist ivuxolimab. This sequence originates from an adult with an advanced solid tumor such as melanoma, head and neck, liver or kidney cancer. This chain joins TRBV27 and TRBJ2-7, with 12 bases lining up with TRBD2. CDR3 in DNA: TGTGCCAGCAGCCGGGGACTAGCGGGCCACTACGAGCAGTACTTC. This gives the protein CASSRGLAGHYEQYF.